One TCR beta chain is described in this entry. This clone was seen only a few times. Its antigen is unknown. No quality values exist for individual bases; no much larger clone is one base distant. The entire amount of isolated RNA was reverse transcribed using the High Capacity cDNA Reverse Transcription Kit, so the sequenced TCRB transcripts were expressed ones. Deep immunoSEQ sequencing was performed on naive, central memory and regulatory T cell samples, with an average of roughly 3.3 million total reads per sample. Sorted cells were lysed in RLT buffer, and RNA was extracted using DNase-treated RNeasy Micro or Mini kits according to cell number. To prevent cross-contamination, each cell subset was processed individually, whereas patient and healthy donor samples were processed jointly. Using the immunoSEQ multiplex PCR, TCRB sequences were amplified from cDNA into 87-bp fragments spanning the CDR3 region. Amplicons were sequenced on the Illumina HiSeq platform. In the authors' own workflow: PCR bias was corrected computationally using synthetic template baselines, and reads within Hamming distance 2 were collapsed, with unmergeable singletons discarded. Reads were aligned against IMGT to assign V, D and J genes, CDR3 length and insertions or deletions at six rearrangement sites. Within each subset, clonotype counts were normalized to sorted cell number, and only after that were true diversity and Gini coefficients computed with the tcR R package. The overlap coefficient, calculated on TCRB nucleotide sequences, was used to measure repertoire sharing. TCRdb took over this immuneACCESS table, retaining in-frame rearrangements with V and J assigned. Such tables are incomplete; in checked studies, under half of the missing clones stem from an unresolved V gene, and the remainder is unexplained. V and J calls and clone size are copied from that table; D and trimming were computed from the DNA. The sample data list about 160,000 clones, and about 9% of these were observed just once. Of the sample, around 0.5% is held by the ten largest clones.

The germline V gene (reference sequence) gives CDR1 as LNHDA and CDR2 as SQIVND. A distance of 15 bases separates the germline ends of V and J, which lose 8 bases and 5 bases respectively. The CDR3, cysteine through phenylalanine, is 13 amino acids long. The read is trimmed to its CDR3 DNA, 39 bases read in frame from base 1. These data belong to a study of beta chain features in type 1 diabetes (dated by TCRdb to 2016 to 2018). For the study in its entirety: Patients and healthy donors did not differ in mean age, gender distribution, total cell number or subset yield. The study compared TCRB repertoires of sorted circulating CD4+ T cell subsets between recently diagnosed type 1 diabetes patients and matched healthy donors. Regulatory and stem cell-like memory subsets were obtained from only 8 patients and about eight healthy donors, while naive and central memory subsets were obtained from all 28 donors. A total of 90 million to 120 million sorted cells were examined across all samples, and a strong correlation was observed between cell number per subset and RNA yield.

Each donor gave one peripheral blood draw, averaging roughly 100 mL, which was collected into heparinised tubes. Naive, central memory, regulatory and stem cell-like memory CD4+ T cells were sorted on a BD FACSAria II using a panel including CD45RO, CCR7, CD25, CD127, CD95 and CD27. A purity above 95% was achieved for all sorted populations. PBMCs were isolated immediately by Lymphoprep density gradient centrifugation and stained directly without culture. Samples were stained and sorted in pairs, with one healthy donor and one patient per experiment, so that batch effects were minimized. General conclusions and limits of the study: Because the HLA sub-analyses included only small numbers of individuals, any influence of HLA type on TCRB rearrangement was left unresolved. Naive, central memory and regulatory TCRB repertoires appeared to be more alike among patients than among healthy donors. Because cDNA rather than genomic DNA was sequenced, highly expressing activated cells could have been over-represented, although no difference in activation and CD3 levels was found between groups. At VDJ recombination sites, patients with type 1 diabetes made fewer insertions and deleted more nucleotides, a pattern implying thymic rearrangement abnormalities. Type 1 diabetes patients showed a moderate but significant shortening of TCRB CDR3 length in all four CD4+ subsets. PCR might favor shorter templates, but patient and control samples were amplified and corrected together, so any skew would affect both groups equally.

Source material: central memory CD4+ T cells from blood. The rearrangement joined TRBV19 to TRBJ1-1; D gene: possibly TRBD1, on 6 matching bases. This receptor was obtained from a woman aged 18-29 years with type 1 diabetes. The CDR3 protein sequence reads: CASSTGSRTEAFF. The DNA sequence follows: TGTGCCAGTTCCACAGGGTCTCGTACTGAAGCTTTCTTT.